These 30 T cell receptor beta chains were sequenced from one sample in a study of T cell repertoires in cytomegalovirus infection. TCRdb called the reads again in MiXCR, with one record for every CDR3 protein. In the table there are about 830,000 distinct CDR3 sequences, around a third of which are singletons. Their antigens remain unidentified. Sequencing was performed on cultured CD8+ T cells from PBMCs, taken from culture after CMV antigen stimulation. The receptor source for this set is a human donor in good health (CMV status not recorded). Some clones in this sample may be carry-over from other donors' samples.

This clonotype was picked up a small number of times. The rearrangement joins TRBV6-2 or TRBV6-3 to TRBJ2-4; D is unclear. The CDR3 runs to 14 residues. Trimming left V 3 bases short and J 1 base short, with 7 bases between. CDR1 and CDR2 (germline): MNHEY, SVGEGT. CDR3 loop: CASSYPGAKNIQYF. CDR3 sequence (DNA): TGTGCCAGCAGTTATCCCGGGGCCAAAAACATTCAGTACTTC.

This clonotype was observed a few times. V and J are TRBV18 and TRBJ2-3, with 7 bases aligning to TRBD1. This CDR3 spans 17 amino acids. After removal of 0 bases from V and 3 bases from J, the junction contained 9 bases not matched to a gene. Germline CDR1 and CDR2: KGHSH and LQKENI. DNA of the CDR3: TGTGCCAGCTCACCACCTCCGGGACAGCATCTAACAGATACGCAGTATTTT. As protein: CASSPPPGQHLTDTQYF.

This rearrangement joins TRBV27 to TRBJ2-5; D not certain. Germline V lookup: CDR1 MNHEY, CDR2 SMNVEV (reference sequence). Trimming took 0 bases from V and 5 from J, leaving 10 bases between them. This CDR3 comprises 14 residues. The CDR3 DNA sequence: TGTGCCAGCAGTTTATCCCGTGTCGGTGAGACCCAGTACTTC. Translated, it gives CASSLSRVGETQYF.

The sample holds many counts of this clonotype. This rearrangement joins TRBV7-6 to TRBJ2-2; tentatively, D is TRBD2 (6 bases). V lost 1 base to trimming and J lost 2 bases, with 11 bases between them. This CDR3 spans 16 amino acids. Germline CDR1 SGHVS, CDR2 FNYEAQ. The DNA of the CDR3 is TGTGCCAGCAGCTTAGTCGGGGGTCCTAACACCGGGGAGCTGTTTTTT. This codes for CASSLVGGPNTGELFF.

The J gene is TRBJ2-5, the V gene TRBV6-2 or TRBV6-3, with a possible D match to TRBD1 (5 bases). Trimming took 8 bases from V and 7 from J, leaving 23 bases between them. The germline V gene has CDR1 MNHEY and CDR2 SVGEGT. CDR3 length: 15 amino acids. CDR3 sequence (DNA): TGTGCCAGCGACAGTACTGGGAATCGCTACGGGACCCAGTACTTC. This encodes CASDSTGNRYGTQYF.

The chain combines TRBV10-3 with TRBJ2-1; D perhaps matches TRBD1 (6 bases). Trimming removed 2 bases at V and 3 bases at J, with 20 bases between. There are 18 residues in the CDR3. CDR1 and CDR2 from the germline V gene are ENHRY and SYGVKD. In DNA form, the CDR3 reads TGTGCCATCAGTGAGATGTTGATTAGGGACAAAAACTACAATGAGCAGTTCTTC. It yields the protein CAISEMLIRDKNYNEQFF.

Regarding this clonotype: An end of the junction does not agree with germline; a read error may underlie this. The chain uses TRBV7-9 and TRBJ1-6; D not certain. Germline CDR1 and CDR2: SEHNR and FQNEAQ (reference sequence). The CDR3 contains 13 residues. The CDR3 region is CVSESSYNSPLHF. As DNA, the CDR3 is TGTGTCAGCGAAAGCTCCTATAATTCACCCCTCCACTTT.

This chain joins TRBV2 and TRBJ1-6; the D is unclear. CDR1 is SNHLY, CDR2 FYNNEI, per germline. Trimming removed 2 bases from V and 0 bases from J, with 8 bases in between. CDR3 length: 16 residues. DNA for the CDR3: TGTGCCAGCAGTGAAATGGGGAGCTCCTATAATTCACCCCTCCACTTT. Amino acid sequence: CASSEMGSSYNSPLHF.

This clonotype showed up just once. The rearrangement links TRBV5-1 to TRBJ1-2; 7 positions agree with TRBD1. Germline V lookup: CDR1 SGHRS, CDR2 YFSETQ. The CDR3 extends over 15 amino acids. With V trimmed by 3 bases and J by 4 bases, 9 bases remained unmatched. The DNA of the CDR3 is TGCGCCAGCAGCTCCCGGACAGGCAACTTCTATGGCTACACCTTC. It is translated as CASSSRTGNFYGYTF.

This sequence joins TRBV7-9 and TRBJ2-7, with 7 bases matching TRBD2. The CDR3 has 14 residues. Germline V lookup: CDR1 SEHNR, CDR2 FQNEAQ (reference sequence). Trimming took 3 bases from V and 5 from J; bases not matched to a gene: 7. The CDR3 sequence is CASSLETSFDEQYF. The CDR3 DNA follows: TGTGCCAGCAGCTTGGAGACTAGCTTTGACGAGCAGTACTTC.

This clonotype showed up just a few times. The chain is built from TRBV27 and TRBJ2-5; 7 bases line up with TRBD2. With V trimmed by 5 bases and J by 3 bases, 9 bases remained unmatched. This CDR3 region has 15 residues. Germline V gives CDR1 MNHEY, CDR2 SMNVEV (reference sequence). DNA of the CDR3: TGTGCCAGCAGTACCCAGCGGGCGGGGGAAGAGACCCAGTACTTC. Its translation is CASSTQRAGEETQYF.

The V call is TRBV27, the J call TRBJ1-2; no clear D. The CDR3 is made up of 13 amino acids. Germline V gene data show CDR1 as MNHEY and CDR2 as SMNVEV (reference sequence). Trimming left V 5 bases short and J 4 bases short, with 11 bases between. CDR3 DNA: TGTGCCAGCAGTCCGGGGTTCATCTATGGCTACACCTTC. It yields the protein CASSPGFIYGYTF.

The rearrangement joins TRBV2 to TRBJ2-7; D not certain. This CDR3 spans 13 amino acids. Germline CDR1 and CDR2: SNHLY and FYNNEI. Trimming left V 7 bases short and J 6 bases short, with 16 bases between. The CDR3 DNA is TGTGCCAGCAACGGCCAGGCCTGGATCGAGCAGTACTTC. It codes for CASNGQAWIEQYF.

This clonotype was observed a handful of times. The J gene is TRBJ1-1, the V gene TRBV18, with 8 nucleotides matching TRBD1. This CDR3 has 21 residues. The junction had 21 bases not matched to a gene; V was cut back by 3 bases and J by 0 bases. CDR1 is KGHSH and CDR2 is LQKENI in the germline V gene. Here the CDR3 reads CASSPNRGAFDLNGMNTEAFF. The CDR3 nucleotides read TGTGCCAGCTCACCCAACAGGGGGGCCTTTGACCTAAATGGGATGAACACTGAAGCTTTCTTT.

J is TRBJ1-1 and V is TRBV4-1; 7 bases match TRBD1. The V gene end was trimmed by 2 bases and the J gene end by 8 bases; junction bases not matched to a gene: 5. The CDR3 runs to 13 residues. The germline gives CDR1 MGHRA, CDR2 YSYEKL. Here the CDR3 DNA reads TGCGCCAGCAGCCAATACGACAGGGACGAAGCTTTCTTT. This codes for CASSQYDRDEAFF.

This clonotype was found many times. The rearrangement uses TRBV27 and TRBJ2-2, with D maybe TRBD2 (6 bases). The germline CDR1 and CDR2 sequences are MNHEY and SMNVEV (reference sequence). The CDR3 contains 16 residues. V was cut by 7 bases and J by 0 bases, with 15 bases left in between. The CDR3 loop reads CASKGLHPSNTGELFF. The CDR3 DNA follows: TGTGCCAGCAAGGGACTGCATCCTTCGAACACCGGGGAGCTGTTTTTT.

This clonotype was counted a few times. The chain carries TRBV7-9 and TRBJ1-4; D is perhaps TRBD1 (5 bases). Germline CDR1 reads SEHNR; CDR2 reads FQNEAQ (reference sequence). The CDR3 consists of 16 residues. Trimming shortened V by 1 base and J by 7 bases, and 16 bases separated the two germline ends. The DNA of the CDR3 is TGTGCCAGCAGCTTAGGCCCGGGACCAGGCGGTGAAAAACTGTTTTTT. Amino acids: CASSLGPGPGGEKLFF.

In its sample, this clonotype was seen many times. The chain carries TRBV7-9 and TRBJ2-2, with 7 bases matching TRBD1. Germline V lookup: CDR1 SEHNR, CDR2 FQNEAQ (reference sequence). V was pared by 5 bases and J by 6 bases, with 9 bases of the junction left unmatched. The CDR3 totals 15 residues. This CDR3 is CASSARTGGSGELFF. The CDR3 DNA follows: TGTGCCAGCAGCGCCCGGACAGGTGGTTCCGGGGAGCTGTTTTTT.

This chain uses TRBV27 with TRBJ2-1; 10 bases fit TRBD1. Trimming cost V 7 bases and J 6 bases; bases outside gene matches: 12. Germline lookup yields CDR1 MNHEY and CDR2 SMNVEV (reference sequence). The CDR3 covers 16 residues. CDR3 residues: CASIRRDRGSGNEQFF. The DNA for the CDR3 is TGTGCCAGCATCAGAAGGGACAGGGGCTCGGGCAATGAGCAGTTCTTC.

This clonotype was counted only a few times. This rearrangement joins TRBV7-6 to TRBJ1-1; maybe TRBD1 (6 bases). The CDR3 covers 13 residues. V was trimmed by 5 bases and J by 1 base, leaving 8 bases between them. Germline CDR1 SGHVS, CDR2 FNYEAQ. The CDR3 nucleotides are TGTGCCAGCAGCGACAGGCGGAACACTGAAGCTTTCTTT. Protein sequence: CASSDRRNTEAFF.

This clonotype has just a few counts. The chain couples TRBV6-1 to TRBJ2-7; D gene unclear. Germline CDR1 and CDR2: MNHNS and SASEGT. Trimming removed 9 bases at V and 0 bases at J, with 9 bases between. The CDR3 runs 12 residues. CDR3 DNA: TGTGCCAGTATCTACAGCTCCTACGAGCAGTACTTC. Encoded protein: CASIYSSYEQYF.

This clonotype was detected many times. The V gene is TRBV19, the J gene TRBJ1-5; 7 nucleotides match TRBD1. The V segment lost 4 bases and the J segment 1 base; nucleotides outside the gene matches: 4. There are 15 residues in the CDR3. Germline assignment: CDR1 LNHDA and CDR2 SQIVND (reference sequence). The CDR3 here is CASSTSDRSNQPQHF. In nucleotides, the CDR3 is TGTGCCAGTAGTACTTCGGACAGGAGCAATCAGCCCCAGCATTTT.

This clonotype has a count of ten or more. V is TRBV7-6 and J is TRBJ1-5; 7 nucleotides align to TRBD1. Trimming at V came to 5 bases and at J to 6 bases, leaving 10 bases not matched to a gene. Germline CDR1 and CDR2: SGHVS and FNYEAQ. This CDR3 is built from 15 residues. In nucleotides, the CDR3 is TGTGCCAGCAGCCTGAGGACAGGTCTAGGTCAGCCCCAGCATTTT. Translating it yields CASSLRTGLGQPQHF.

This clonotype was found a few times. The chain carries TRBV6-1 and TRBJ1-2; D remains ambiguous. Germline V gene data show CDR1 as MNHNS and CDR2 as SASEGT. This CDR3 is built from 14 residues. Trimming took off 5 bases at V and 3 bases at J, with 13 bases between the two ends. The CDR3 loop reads CASSSGGGDYGYTF. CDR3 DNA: TGTGCCAGCAGTTCCGGCGGAGGCGACTATGGCTACACCTTC.

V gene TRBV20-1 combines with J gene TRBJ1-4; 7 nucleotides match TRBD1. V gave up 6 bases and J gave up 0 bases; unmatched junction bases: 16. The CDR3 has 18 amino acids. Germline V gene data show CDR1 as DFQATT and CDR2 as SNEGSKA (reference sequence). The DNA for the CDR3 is TGCAGTGCCCGCACCTTACAGGGGCCAGTTGCAACTAATGAAAAACTGTTTTTT. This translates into CSARTLQGPVATNEKLFF.

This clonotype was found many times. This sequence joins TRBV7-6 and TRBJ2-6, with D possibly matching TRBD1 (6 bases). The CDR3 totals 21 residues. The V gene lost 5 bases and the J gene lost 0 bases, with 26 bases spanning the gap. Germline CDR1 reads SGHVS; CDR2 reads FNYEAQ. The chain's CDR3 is CASSPIWQPKGGDSGANVLTF. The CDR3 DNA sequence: TGTGCCAGCAGCCCGATATGGCAGCCTAAAGGGGGAGACTCTGGGGCCAACGTCCTGACTTTC.

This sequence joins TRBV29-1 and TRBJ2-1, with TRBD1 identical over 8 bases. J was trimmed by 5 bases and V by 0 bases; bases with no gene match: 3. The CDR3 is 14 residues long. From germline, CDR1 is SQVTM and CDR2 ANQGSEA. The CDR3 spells CSVEEGTGNNEQFF. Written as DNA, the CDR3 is TGCAGCGTTGAAGAAGGGACAGGAAACAATGAGCAGTTCTTC.

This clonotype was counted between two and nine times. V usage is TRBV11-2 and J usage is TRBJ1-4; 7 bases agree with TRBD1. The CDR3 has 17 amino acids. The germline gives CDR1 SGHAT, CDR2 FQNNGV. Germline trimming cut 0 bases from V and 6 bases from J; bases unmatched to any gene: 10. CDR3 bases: TGTGCCAGCAGCTTAGATCCCTTGAGGGGGCGGGATGAAAAACTGTTTTTT. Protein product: CASSLDPLRGRDEKLFF.

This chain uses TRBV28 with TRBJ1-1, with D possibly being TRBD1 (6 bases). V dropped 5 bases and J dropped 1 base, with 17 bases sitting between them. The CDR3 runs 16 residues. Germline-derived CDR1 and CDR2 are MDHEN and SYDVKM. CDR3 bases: TGTGCCAGCAGTCCTCAGAGGGGGGCCCGGAACACTGAAGCTTTCTTT. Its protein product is CASSPQRGARNTEAFF.

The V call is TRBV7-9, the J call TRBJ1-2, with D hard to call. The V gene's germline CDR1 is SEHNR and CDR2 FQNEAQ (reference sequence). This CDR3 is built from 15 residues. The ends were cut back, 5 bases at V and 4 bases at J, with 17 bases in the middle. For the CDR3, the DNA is TGTGCCAGCAGCACAAGGCACGCCACATCCTATGGCTACACCTTC. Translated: CASSTRHATSYGYTF.